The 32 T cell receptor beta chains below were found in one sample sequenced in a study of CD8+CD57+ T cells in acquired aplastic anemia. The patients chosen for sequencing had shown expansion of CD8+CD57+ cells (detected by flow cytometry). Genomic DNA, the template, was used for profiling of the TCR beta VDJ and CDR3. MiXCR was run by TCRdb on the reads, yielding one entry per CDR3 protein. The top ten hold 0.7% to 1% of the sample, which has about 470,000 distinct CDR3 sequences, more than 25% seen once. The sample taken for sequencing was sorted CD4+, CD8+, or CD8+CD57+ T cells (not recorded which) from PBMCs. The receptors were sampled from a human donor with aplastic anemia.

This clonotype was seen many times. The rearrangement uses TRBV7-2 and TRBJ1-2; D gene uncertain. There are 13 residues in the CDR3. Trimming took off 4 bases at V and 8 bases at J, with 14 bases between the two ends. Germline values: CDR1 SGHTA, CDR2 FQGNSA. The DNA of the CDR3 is TGTGCCAGCAGCTGGACTCTCAAGGGCGGCTACACCTTC. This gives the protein CASSWTLKGGYTF.

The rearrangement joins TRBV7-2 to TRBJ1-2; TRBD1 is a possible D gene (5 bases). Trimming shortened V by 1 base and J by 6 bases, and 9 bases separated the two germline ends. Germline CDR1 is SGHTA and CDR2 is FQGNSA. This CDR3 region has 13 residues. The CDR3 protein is CASSLGDYHGYTF. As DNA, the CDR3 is TGTGCCAGCAGCTTAGGGGACTACCATGGCTACACCTTC.

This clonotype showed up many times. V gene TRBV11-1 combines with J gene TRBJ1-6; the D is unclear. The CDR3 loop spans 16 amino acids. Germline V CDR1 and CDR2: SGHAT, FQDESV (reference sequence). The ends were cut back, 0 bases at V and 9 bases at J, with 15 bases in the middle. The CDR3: CASSLALSRTGSPLHF. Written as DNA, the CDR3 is TGTGCCAGCAGCTTAGCGCTATCTCGGACTGGTTCACCCCTCCACTTT.

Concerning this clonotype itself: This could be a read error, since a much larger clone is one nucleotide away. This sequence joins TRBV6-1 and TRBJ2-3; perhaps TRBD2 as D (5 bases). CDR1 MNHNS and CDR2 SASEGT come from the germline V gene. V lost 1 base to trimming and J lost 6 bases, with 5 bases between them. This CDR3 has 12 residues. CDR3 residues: CASSEVADTQYF. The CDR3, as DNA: TGTGCCAGCAGTGAAGTAGCGGATACGCAGTATTTT.

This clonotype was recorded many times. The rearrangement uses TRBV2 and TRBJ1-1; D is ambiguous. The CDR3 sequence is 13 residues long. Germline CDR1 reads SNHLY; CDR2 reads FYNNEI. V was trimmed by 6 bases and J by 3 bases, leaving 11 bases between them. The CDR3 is CASSRSPDTEAFF. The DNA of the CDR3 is TGTGCCAGCAGCAGGTCACCTGACACTGAAGCTTTCTTT.

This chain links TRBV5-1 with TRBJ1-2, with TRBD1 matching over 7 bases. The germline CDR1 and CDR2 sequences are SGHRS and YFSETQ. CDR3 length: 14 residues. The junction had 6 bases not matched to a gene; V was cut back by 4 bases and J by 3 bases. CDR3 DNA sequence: TGCGCCAGCAGCCCGGGGGGGACAGACTATGGCTACACCTTC. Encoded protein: CASSPGGTDYGYTF.

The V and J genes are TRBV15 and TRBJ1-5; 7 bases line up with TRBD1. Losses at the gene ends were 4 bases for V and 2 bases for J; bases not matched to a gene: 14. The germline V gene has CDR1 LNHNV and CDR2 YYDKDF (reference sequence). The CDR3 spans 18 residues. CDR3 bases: TGTGCCACCAGCATCGAGGACAGGCGGGGTTACGGCAATCAGCCCCAGCATTTT. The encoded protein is CATSIEDRRGYGNQPQHF. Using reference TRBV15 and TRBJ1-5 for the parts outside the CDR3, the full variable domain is DAMVIQNPRYQVTQFGKPVTLSCSQTLNHNVMYWYQQKSSQAPKLLFHYYDKDFNNEADTPDNFQSRRPNTSFCFLDIRSPGLGDTAMYLCATSIEDRRGYGNQPQHFGDGTRLSIL.

CDR3 loop: CASSQNDGPYGYTF. The CDR3 DNA sequence: TGTGCCAGCAGCCAAAACGACGGACCCTATGGCTACACCTTC. The V call is TRBV6-1, the J call TRBJ1-2, with D unclear. V dropped 6 bases and J dropped 4 bases, with 15 bases sitting between them. From germline, CDR1 is MNHNS and CDR2 SASEGT. The CDR3 has 14 residues.

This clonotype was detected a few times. This CDR3 reads CASSQRGPTQYF. As DNA, the CDR3 is TGTGCCAGCAGCCAAAGGGGCCCTACGCAGTATTTT. This chain uses TRBV7-2 with TRBJ2-3; D perhaps matches TRBD1 (5 bases). The V and J ends lost 5 bases and 8 bases respectively, with 11 bases between them. CDR3 length: 12 amino acids. Germline values: CDR1 SGHTA, CDR2 FQGNSA.

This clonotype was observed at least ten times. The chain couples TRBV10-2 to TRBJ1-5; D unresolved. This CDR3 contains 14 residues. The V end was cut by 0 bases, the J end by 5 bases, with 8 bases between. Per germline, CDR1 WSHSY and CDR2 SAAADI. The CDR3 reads CASSESNGDQPQHF. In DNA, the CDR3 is TGCGCCAGCAGTGAGTCGAACGGGGATCAGCCCCAGCATTTT.

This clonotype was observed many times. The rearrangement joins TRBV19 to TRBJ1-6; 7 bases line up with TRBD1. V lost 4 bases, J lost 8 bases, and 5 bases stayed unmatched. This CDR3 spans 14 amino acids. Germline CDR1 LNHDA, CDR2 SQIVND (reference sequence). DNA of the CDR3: TGTGCCAGTAGTAGACAGGGACGAGATTCACCCCTCCACTTT. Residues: CASSRQGRDSPLHF. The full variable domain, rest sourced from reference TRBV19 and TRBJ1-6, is DGGITQSPKYLFRKEGQNVTLSCEQNLNHDAMYWYRQDPGQGLRLIYYSQIVNDFQKGDIAEGYSVSREKKESFPLTVTSAQKNPTAFYLCASSRQGRDSPLHFGNGTRLTVT.

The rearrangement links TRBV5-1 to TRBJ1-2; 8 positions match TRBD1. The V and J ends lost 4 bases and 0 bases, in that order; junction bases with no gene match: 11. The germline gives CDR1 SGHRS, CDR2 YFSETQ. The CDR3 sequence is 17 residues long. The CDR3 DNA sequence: TGCGCCAGCAGCCCCGGACAGGGATACGGAGCTAACTATGGCTACACCTTC. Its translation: CASSPGQGYGANYGYTF.

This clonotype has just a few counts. DNA of the CDR3: TGCGCCAGCAGCCCCTTAGCGGGGGGGCCCTCCGGGGAGCTGTTTTTT. Translating gives CASSPLAGGPSGELFF. The chain couples TRBV4-1 to TRBJ2-2, with 11 bases matching TRBD2. The ends lost 4 bases at V and 6 bases at J; junction bases unmatched: 7. CDR1 MGHRA and CDR2 YSYEKL come from the germline V gene. This CDR3 spans 16 amino acids.

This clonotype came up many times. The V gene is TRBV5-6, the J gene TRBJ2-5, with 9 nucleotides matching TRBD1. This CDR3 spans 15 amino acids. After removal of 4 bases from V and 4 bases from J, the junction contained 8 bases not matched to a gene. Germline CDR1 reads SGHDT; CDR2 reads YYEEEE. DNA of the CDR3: TGTGCCAGCAGCCTGGGACAGGGTGGGACAGAGACCCAGTACTTC. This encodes CASSLGQGGTETQYF. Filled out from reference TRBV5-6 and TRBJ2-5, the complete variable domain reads DAGVTQSPTHLIKTRGQQVTLRCSPKSGHDTVSWYQQALGQGPQFIFQYYEEEERQRGNFPDRFSGHQFPNYSSELNVNALLLGDSALYLCASSLGQGGTETQYFGPGTRLLVL.

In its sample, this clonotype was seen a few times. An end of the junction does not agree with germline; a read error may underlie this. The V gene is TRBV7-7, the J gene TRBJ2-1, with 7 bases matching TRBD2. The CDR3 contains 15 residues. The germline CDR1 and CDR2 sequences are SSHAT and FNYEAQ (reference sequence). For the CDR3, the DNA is TGTGCTAGCAGCCGTGGGAGCGGGAATTACAATGAGCAGTTCTTC. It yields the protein CASSRGSGNYNEQFF. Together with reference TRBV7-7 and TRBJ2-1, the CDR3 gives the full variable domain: GAGVSQSPRYKVTKRGQDVTLRCDPISSHATLYWYQQALGQGPEFLTYFNYEAQPDKSGLPSDRFSAERPEGSISTLTIQRTEQRDSAMYRCASSRGSGNYNEQFFGPGTRLTVL.

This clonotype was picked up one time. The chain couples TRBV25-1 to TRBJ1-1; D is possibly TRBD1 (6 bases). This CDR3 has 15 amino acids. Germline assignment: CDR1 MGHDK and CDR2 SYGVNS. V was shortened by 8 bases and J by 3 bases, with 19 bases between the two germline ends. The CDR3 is CASSPYAGADTEAFF. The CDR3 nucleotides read TGTGCCAGCTCACCATATGCAGGGGCTGACACTGAAGCTTTCTTT.

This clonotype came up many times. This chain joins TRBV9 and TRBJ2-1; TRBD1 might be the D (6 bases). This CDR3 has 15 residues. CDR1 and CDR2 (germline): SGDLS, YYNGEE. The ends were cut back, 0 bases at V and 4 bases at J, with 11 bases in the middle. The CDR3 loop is CASSVAVRGYNEQFF. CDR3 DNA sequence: TGTGCCAGCAGCGTAGCGGTCAGGGGTTACAATGAGCAGTTCTTC.

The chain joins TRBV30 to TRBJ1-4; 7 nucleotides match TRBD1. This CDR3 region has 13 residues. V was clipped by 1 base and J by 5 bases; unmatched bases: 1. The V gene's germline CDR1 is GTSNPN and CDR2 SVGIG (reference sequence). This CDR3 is CAWSEGANEKLFF. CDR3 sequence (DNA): TGTGCCTGGAGTGAGGGGGCCAATGAAAAACTGTTTTTT.

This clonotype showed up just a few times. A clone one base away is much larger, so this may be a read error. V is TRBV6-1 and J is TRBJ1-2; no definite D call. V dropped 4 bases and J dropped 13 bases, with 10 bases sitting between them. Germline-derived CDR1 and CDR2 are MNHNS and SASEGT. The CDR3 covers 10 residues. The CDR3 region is CASSGFGCTF. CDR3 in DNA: TGTGCCAGCAGTGGTTTCGGGTGCACCTTC.

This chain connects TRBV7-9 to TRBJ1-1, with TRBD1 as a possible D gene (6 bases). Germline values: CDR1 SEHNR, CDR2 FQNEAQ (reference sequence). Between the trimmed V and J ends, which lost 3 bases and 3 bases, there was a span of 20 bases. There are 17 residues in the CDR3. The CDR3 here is CASSFAGAGAFDTEAFF. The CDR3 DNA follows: TGTGCCAGCAGCTTCGCCGGCGCAGGGGCCTTCGACACTGAAGCTTTCTTT.

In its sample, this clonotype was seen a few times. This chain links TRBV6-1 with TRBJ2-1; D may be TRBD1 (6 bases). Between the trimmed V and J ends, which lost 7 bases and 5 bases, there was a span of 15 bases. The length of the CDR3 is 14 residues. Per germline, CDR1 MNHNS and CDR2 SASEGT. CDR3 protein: CASKTGLGDNEQFF. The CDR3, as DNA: TGTGCCAGCAAAACAGGGTTAGGGGACAATGAGCAGTTCTTC.

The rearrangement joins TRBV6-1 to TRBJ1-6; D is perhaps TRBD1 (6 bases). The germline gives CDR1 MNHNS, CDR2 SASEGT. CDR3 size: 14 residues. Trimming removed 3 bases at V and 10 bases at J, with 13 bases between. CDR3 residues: CASSEGGTGSPLHF. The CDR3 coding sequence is TGTGCCAGCAGTGAGGGGGGCACTGGATCACCCCTCCACTTT.

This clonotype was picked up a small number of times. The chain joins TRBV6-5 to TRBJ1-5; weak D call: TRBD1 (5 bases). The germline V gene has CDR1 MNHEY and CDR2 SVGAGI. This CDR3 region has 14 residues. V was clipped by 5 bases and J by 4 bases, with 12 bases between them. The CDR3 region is CASSNRDLNQPQHF. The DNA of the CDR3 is TGTGCCAGCAGTAACCGGGACCTAAATCAGCCCCAGCATTTT.

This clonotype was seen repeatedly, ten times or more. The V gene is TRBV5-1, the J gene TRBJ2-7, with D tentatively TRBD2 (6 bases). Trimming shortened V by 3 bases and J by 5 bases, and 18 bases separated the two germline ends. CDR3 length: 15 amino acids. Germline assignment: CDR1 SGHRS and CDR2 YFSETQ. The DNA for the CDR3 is TGCGCCAGCAGCTCGGAGGGGAGGCTGATCGACGAGCAGTACTTC. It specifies CASSSEGRLIDEQYF.

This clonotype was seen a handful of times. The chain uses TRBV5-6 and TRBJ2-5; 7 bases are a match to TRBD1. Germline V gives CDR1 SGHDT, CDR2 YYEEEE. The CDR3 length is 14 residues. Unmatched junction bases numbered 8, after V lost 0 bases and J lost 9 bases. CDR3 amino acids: CASSLAGNRGAQYF. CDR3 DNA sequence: TGTGCCAGCAGCTTGGCCGGGAACAGGGGAGCCCAGTACTTC.

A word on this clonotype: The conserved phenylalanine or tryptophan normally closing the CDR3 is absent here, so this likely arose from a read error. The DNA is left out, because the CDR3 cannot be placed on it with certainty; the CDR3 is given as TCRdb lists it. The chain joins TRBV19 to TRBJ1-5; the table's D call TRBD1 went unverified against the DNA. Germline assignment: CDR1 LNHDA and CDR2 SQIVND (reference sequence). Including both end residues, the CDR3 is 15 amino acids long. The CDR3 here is CASSGQGVSNQPQHL.

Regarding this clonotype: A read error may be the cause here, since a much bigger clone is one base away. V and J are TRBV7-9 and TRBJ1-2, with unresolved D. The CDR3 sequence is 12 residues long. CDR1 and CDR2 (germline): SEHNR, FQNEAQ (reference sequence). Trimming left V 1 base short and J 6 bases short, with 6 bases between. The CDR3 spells CASSLGSDGYTF. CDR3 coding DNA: TGTGCCAGCAGCTTAGGGTCGGATGGCTACACCTTC.

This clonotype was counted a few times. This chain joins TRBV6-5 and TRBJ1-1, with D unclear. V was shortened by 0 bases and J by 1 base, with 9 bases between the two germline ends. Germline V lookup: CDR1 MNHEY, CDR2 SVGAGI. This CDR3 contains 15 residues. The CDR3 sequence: CASSYSGLKNTEAFF. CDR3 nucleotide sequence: TGTGCCAGCAGTTACTCGGGCCTTAAGAACACTGAAGCTTTCTTT.

The CDR3 nucleotides read TGTGCCATCAGGGGACAGGGCGGTGGCTACACCTTC. Its translation: CAIRGQGGGYTF. This sequence joins TRBV10-3 and TRBJ1-2; TRBD1 agrees at 9 bases. CDR3 length equals 12 residues. Trimming removed 6 bases from V and 7 bases from J; junction bases left unmatched: 3. Germline CDR1 ENHRY, CDR2 SYGVKD.

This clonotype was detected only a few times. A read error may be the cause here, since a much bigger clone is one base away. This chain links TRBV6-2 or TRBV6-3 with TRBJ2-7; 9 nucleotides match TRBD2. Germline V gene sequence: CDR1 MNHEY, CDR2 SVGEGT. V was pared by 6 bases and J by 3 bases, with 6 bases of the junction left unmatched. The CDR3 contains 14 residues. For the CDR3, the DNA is TGTGCCAGCAGCTCCGGACTAGCGAGCTACGAGCAGTACTTC. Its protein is CASSSGLASYEQYF.

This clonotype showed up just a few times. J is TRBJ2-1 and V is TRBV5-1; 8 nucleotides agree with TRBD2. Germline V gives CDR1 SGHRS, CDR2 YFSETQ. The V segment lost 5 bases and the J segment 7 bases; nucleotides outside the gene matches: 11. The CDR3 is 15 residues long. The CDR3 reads CASRAGRGLGNEQFF. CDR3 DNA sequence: TGCGCCAGCAGGGCCGGGAGGGGGTTAGGGAATGAGCAGTTCTTC.

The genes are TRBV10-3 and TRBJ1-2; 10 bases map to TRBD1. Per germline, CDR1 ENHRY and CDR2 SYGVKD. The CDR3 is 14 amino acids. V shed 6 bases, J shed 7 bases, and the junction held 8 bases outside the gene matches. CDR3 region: CAISSTTGGLGYTF. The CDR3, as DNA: TGTGCCATCAGCTCTACGACAGGGGGCCTTGGCTACACCTTC.